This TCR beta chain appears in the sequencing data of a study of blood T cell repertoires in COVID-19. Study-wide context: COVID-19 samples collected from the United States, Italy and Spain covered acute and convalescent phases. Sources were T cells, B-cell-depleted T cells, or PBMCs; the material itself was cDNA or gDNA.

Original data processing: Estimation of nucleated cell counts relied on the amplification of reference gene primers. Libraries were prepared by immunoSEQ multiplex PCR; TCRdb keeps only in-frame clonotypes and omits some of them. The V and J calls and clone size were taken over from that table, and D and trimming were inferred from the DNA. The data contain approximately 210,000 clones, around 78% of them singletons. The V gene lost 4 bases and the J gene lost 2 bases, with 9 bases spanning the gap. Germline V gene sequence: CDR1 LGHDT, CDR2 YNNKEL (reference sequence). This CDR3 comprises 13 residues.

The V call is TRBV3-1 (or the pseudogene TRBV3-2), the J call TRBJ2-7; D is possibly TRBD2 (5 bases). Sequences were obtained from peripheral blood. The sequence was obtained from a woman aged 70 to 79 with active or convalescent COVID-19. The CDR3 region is CASSPSGTYEQYF. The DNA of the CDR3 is TGTGCCAGCAGCCCCTCCGGGACCTACGAGCAGTACTTC.